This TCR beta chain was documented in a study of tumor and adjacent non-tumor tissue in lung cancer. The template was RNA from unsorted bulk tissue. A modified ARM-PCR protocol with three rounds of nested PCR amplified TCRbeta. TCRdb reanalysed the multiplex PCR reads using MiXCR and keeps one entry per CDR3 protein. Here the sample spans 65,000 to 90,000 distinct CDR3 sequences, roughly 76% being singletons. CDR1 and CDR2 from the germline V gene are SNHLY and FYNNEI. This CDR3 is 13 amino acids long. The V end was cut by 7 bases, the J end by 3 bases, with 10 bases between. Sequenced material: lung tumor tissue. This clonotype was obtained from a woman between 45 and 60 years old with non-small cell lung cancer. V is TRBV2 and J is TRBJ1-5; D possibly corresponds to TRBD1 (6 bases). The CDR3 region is CASTGQFNQPQHF. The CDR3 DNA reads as TGTGCCAGCACCGGACAGTTCAATCAGCCCCAGCATTTT.